The 27 T cell receptor beta chains in this list originate from one sample, sequenced in a study of siplizumab effects on memory and regulatory T cells. The assay was immunoSEQ multiplex PCR, and TCRdb's table has in-frame clones only and misses some. The data show about 100,000 clones, 91% seen once. The sample consisted of CD4+ T cells sorted from blood. Source of these receptors: a human donor in good health.

The J gene is TRBJ1-1, the V gene TRBV7-9; the D gene is possibly TRBD1 (5 bases). V was clipped by 1 base and J by 3 bases, with 15 bases between them. CDR3 length: 16 amino acids. CDR1 and CDR2 (germline): SEHNR, FQNEAQ (reference sequence). CDR3 sequence reads: CASSLGGRVKDTEAFF. The CDR3 coding sequence is TGTGCCAGCAGCTTAGGGGGCAGGGTGAAGGACACTGAAGCTTTCTTT.

CDR3 in amino acids: CASSLGTGVAEAFF. The CDR3 DNA sequence: TGTGCCAGCAGCTTAGGTACAGGGGTCGCTGAAGCTTTCTTT. This chain uses TRBV7-2 with TRBJ1-1, with TRBD1 matching over 7 bases. The germline gives CDR1 SGHTA, CDR2 FQGNSA. This CDR3 contains 14 residues. The J segment lost 6 bases and the V segment lost 1 base, leaving 5 bases of the junction unmatched. Filled out from reference TRBV7-2 and TRBJ1-1, the complete variable domain reads GAGVSQSPSNKVTEKGKDVELRCDPISGHTALYWYRQSLGQGLEFLIYFQGNSAPDKSGLPSDRFSAERTGGSVSTLTIQRTQQEDSAVYLCASSLGTGVAEAFFGQGTRLTVV.

This chain connects TRBV6-1 to TRBJ1-2; D not resolved. CDR1 and CDR2 (germline): MNHNS, SASEGT. V lost 4 bases, J lost 2 bases, and 11 bases lay in between. The CDR3 totals 14 residues. The DNA for the CDR3 is TGTGCCAGCAGTGCGGCTTTACTCAACTATGGCTACACCTTC. Translation gives CASSAALLNYGYTF.

The genes are TRBV6-5 and TRBJ1-2, with D perhaps TRBD1 (5 bases). Germline V lookup: CDR1 MNHEY, CDR2 SVGAGI. This CDR3 contains 13 residues. The germline V and J ends were trimmed by 0 bases and 13 bases, with 15 bases remaining between them. CDR3 amino acids: CASSYSTGRGCTF. The CDR3 DNA reads TGTGCCAGCAGTTACTCAACGGGACGAGGATGCACCTTC.

The chain couples TRBV19 to TRBJ1-2; no clear D gene. The CDR3 covers 14 residues. V lost 10 bases and J lost 3, with 18 bases in between. Per germline, CDR1 LNHDA and CDR2 SQIVND (reference sequence). The CDR3 DNA is TGTGCCACCACCGCCAAGGGATTCCACTATGGCTACACCTTC. It yields the protein CATTAKGFHYGYTF.

V is TRBV7-8 and J is TRBJ1-1, with a tentative D call TRBD1 (5 bases). CDR3 length: 13 residues. Deletions cut 3 bases from V and 7 bases from J, with 12 bases between. CDR1 and CDR2 (germline): SGHVS, FQNEAQ. CDR3 DNA: TGTGCCAGCAGCTTTTCCCGGGACGGTGAAGCTTTCTTT. Encoded protein: CASSFSRDGEAFF.

About this clone: This same CDR3 is encoded by further DNA sequences in the sample. This rearrangement joins TRBV5-1 to TRBJ1-1, with 11 bases aligning to TRBD1. J lost 4 bases, V lost 4 bases, and 0 bases had no gene match. From germline, CDR1 is SGHRS and CDR2 YFSETQ. The CDR3 covers 13 residues. The CDR3 DNA reads TGCGCCAGCAGCGGGACAGGGGGCACTGAAGCTTTCTTT. This gives the protein CASSGTGGTEAFF.

The chain is built from TRBV19 and TRBJ1-1; tentatively, D is TRBD1 (5 bases). This CDR3 comprises 13 residues. Germline V gene lookup returns CDR1 LNHDA and CDR2 SQIVND (reference sequence). The ends were cut back, 7 bases at V and 6 bases at J, with 15 bases in the middle. The CDR3 protein is CASMKTGGSEAFF. CDR3 in DNA: TGTGCCAGTATGAAAACAGGAGGTTCTGAAGCTTTCTTT. The entire variable domain, with the rest obtained from reference TRBV19 and TRBJ1-1, is as follows: DGGITQSPKYLFRKEGQNVTLSCEQNLNHDAMYWYRQDPGQGLRLIYYSQIVNDFQKGDIAEGYSVSREKKESFPLTVTSAQKNPTAFYLCASMKTGGSEAFFGQGTRLTVV.

CDR3 residues: CASSLDGTDTQYF. DNA of the CDR3: TGTGCCAGCAGTTTAGACGGCACAGATACGCAGTATTTT. This rearrangement joins TRBV28 to TRBJ2-3, with D unresolved. Germline V lookup: CDR1 MDHEN, CDR2 SYDVKM. V was trimmed by 2 bases and J by 1 base, leaving 4 bases between them. This CDR3 contains 13 residues.

This chain connects TRBV5-1 to TRBJ2-3, with TRBD2 identical over 10 bases. CDR3 length: 15 amino acids. The junction had 5 bases not matched to a gene; V was cut back by 6 bases and J by 1 base. Germline V CDR1 and CDR2: SGHRS, YFSETQ. This chain's CDR3 is CASTPLAGGTDTQYF. CDR3 nucleotides: TGCGCCAGCACTCCGCTAGCGGGGGGCACAGATACGCAGTATTTT.

V gene TRBV2 combines with J gene TRBJ1-6; D unresolved. CDR3 size: 15 residues. The V end lost 10 bases, the J end lost 0 bases, and 13 bases lay between the germline ends. In germline, CDR1 is SNHLY, CDR2 FYNNEI. As DNA, the CDR3 is TGTGCCACCCTGCCTAGGAGCTCCTATAATTCACCCCTCCACTTT. Amino acid sequence: CATLPRSSYNSPLHF.

This sequence joins TRBV5-4 and TRBJ1-1; D possibly corresponds to TRBD1 (5 bases). CDR3 length: 15 residues. The germline V gene has CDR1 SGHNT and CDR2 YYREEE (reference sequence). Trimming took 2 bases from V and 0 from J, leaving 11 bases between them. The CDR3 bases are TGTGCCAGCAGCTTTTGGACACCAATGAACACTGAAGCTTTCTTT. This gives the protein CASSFWTPMNTEAFF.

This rearrangement joins TRBV6-1 to TRBJ2-1; D is perhaps TRBD2 (6 bases). The V gene's germline CDR1 is MNHNS and CDR2 SASEGT. The CDR3 extends over 14 amino acids. V lost 6 bases and J 6 bases, leaving 15 bases between the germline ends. The chain's CDR3 is CASRKDGGFNEQFF. In DNA form, the CDR3 reads TGTGCCAGCAGAAAGGACGGGGGATTCAATGAGCAGTTCTTC.

The J gene is TRBJ2-5, the V gene TRBV4-1; 7 positions match TRBD1. Germline trimming cut 7 bases from V and 5 bases from J; bases unmatched to any gene: 16. Looked up from germline, CDR1 is MGHRA and CDR2 is YSYEKL. This CDR3 spans 16 amino acids. Written as DNA, the CDR3 is TGCGCCAGCAAACCGACAGGGATTGGTTCGGGTGAGACCCAGTACTTC. Its translation: CASKPTGIGSGETQYF.

This rearrangement joins TRBV5-5 to TRBJ2-3, with no clear D. The CDR3 spans 13 residues. V shed 2 bases and J shed 14 bases, with 18 bases lying between them. CDR1 SGHKS and CDR2 YYEKEE come from the germline V gene (reference sequence). CDR3 sequence: CASSFEYIQDRYF. DNA for the CDR3: TGTGCCAGCAGCTTCGAGTATATTCAAGATAGGTATTTT.

The chain links TRBV28 to TRBJ2-1; TRBD2 agrees at 12 bases. The CDR3 is made up of 13 amino acids. The germline V gene has CDR1 MDHEN and CDR2 SYDVKM. Trimming cost V 11 bases and J 3 bases; bases outside gene matches: 2. As DNA, the CDR3 is TGTGCCCTAGCGGGGGGGCTCTACAATGAGCAGTTCTTC. Translated, it gives CALAGGLYNEQFF.

The genes are TRBV7-9 and TRBJ1-6; the D gene is possibly TRBD1 (6 bases). V lost 1 base to trimming and J lost 7 bases, with 11 bases between them. The CDR3 spans 15 residues. In germline, CDR1 is SEHNR, CDR2 FQNEAQ (reference sequence). The CDR3 region has the DNA TGTGCCAGCAGCTTAGGGGGGGCGGTAAATTCACCCCTCCACTTT. Its translation is CASSLGGAVNSPLHF.

The chain has TRBV6-5 and TRBJ1-2, with D maybe TRBD1 (5 bases). Trimming took off 5 bases at V and 8 bases at J, with 15 bases between the two ends. CDR3 length equals 13 residues. Per germline, CDR1 MNHEY and CDR2 SVGAGI. The CDR3 sequence: CASSGGLPQGYTF. For the CDR3, the DNA is TGTGCCAGCAGTGGGGGACTGCCGCAGGGCTACACCTTC.

This chain uses TRBV27 with TRBJ2-1; TRBD2 is a possible D gene (6 bases). The germline gives CDR1 MNHEY, CDR2 SMNVEV (reference sequence). The CDR3 is 14 residues long. The ends were cut back, 6 bases at V and 6 bases at J, with 15 bases in the middle. The CDR3 DNA sequence: TGTGCCAGCAGCTCCCGTACCGGGGGCAATGAGCAGTTCTTC. Translating gives CASSSRTGGNEQFF.

The rearrangement joins TRBV19 to TRBJ2-6; D remains unclear. This CDR3 spans 17 amino acids. In germline, CDR1 is LNHDA, CDR2 SQIVND (reference sequence). Trimming took 9 bases from V and 0 from J, leaving 18 bases between them. The CDR3 loop reads CASPFDLRLSGANVLTF. The CDR3, as DNA: TGTGCCAGCCCCTTCGACCTCCGGCTCTCTGGGGCCAACGTCCTGACTTTC. Using reference TRBV19 and TRBJ2-6 for the parts outside the CDR3, the full variable domain is DGGITQSPKYLFRKEGQNVTLSCEQNLNHDAMYWYRQDPGQGLRLIYYSQIVNDFQKGDIAEGYSVSREKKESFPLTVTSAQKNPTAFYLCASPFDLRLSGANVLTFGAGSRLTVL.

This chain connects TRBV2 to TRBJ2-1, with D tentatively TRBD1 (6 bases). V was trimmed by 11 bases and J by 9 bases, leaving 20 bases between them. The CDR3 is made up of 13 amino acids. Germline lookup yields CDR1 SNHLY and CDR2 FYNNEI. CDR3 DNA: TGTGCCGGGGGTGGGCAGGGGTTGTCTGAGCAGTTCTTC. This encodes CAGGGQGLSEQFF. The variable domain in full, completed from reference TRBV2 and TRBJ2-1, reads EPEVTQTPSHQVTQMGQEVILRCVPISNHLYFYWYRQILGQKVEFLVSFYNNEISEKSEIFDDQFSVERPDGSNFTLKIRSTKLEDSAMYFCAGGGQGLSEQFFGPGTRLTVL.

This clone was observed once. V gene TRBV15 combines with J gene TRBJ2-2; D not resolved. Germline V gives CDR1 LNHNV, CDR2 YYDKDF (reference sequence). This CDR3 is 14 amino acids long. V lost 0 bases to trimming and J lost 5 bases, with 7 bases between them. CDR3 DNA: TGTGCCACCAGCAGAGATTTTGGTACCGGGGAGCTGTTTTTT. Encoded protein: CATSRDFGTGELFF.

About this clone itself: The junction differs from germline at one of its ends, possibly a read error. This sequence joins TRBV19 and TRBJ2-2, with D tentatively TRBD2 (5 bases). Per germline, CDR1 LNHDA and CDR2 SQIVND (reference sequence). This CDR3 contains 17 residues. The CDR3 loop is CASRIPGGHANTGELFF. The CDR3 region has the DNA TGTGCCAGTCGTATCCCGGGCGGGCACGCGAACACCGGGGAGCTGTTTTTT.

The J gene is TRBJ2-1, the V gene TRBV10-3; D might be TRBD1 or TRBD2, each matching 6 bases. CDR1 is ENHRY and CDR2 is SYGVKD in the germline V gene. CDR3 length equals 13 residues. Trimming left V 8 bases short and J 5 bases short, with 13 bases between. The CDR3 nucleotides read TGTGCCATCGGAGGGGGGCTAGACAATGAGCAGTTCTTC. Its protein is CAIGGGLDNEQFF.

The chain combines TRBV6-6 with TRBJ1-2; 8 bases are shared with TRBD1. Germline V lookup: CDR1 MNHNY, CDR2 SVGAGI (reference sequence). This CDR3 is 14 amino acids long. J lost 5 bases, V lost 5 bases, and 7 bases had no gene match. CDR3 bases: TGTGCCAGCAGTCCGGACAGGGACGGGTATGGCTACACCTTC. Protein sequence: CASSPDRDGYGYTF.

This clone was picked up a small number of times. The CDR3 DNA reads as TGTGCCAGCAGCCAGGGACAGGGGTTGAAGACCCAGTACTTC. This encodes CASSQGQGLKTQYF. The chain couples TRBV5-6 to TRBJ2-5; 10 nucleotides align to TRBD1. This CDR3 is built from 14 residues. The ends lost 4 bases at V and 6 bases at J; junction bases unmatched: 6. Germline CDR1 reads SGHDT; CDR2 reads YYEEEE.

The chain has TRBV4-2 and TRBJ1-1, with D perhaps matching TRBD1 (6 bases). The CDR3 runs to 14 residues. Germline CDR1 reads LGHNA; CDR2 reads YNFKEQ. V was cut by 4 bases and J by 5 bases, with 14 bases left in between. CDR3 region: CASSLSGDRTEAFF. The CDR3 DNA reads as TGTGCCAGCAGCCTCTCAGGAGACAGGACTGAAGCTTTCTTT.